A single sample gave rise to the 25 T cell receptor beta chains below, sequenced in a study of Tregs in tolerant kidney transplant recipients (dated by TCRdb to about 2019). The transplants used related donors with nonmyeloablative bone marrow transplantation, and mixed chimerism in the human trials was transient. The library was generated by the immunoSEQ multiplex PCR assay. Not all clones reach the TCRdb copy of this immuneACCESS table, which keeps in-frame sequences only. Checked studies attribute under half of the gap to unresolved V genes and leave the rest unexplained. The sample profile shows 100,000 or so clones; approximately 93% of them were found once. Clones ranked in the top ten supply roughly 1.7% of the sample. Here the sequenced sample was CD4+ T cells from blood (PBMCs), taken 12 months after the transplant. These receptors all come from a human patient who received a combined kidney and bone marrow transplant. Following a transplant, some T cells may be graft donor cells, not patient cells.

V and J are TRBV29-1 and TRBJ1-5; D ambiguous. The CDR3 consists of 11 residues. Germline lookup yields CDR1 SQVTM and CDR2 ANQGSEA. This CDR3 is CSAGENQPQHF. CDR3 nucleotides: TGCAGTGCGGGAGAGAATCAGCCCCAGCATTTT.

The chain joins TRBV30 to TRBJ1-5, with TRBD1 identical over 9 bases. The J segment lost 3 bases and the V segment lost 2 bases, leaving 5 bases of the junction unmatched. CDR1 and CDR2 (germline): GTSNPN, SVGIG (reference sequence). The CDR3 covers 15 residues. CDR3 nucleotide sequence: TGTGCCTGGAGTTTAAGGACAGGGGTCAATCAGCCCCAGCATTTT. Its protein product is CAWSLRTGVNQPQHF.

The J gene is TRBJ2-7, the V gene TRBV7-2; D unclear. The V gene lost 0 bases and the J gene lost 5 bases, with 8 bases spanning the gap. In germline, CDR1 is SGHTA, CDR2 FQGNSA. The CDR3 has 13 amino acids. CDR3 sequence reads: CASSLAGYHEQYF. In DNA, the CDR3 is TGTGCCAGCAGCTTAGCCGGGTACCACGAGCAGTACTTC.

V is TRBV5-4 and J is TRBJ2-3, with TRBD2 identical over 7 bases. J gave up 11 bases and V 4 bases, and 13 bases lay outside the gene matches. Germline V lookup: CDR1 SGHNT, CDR2 YYREEE (reference sequence). This CDR3 has 14 amino acids. The CDR3 is CASSLTTSERRQYF. CDR3 coding DNA: TGTGCCAGCAGCCTAACCACTAGCGAGCGGCGGCAGTATTTT. The whole variable domain, remainder taken from reference TRBV5-4 and TRBJ2-3, is ETGVTQSPTHLIKTRGQQVTLRCSSQSGHNTVSWYQQALGQGPQFIFQYYREEENGRGNFPPRFSGLQFPNYSSELNVNALELDDSALYLCASSLTTSERRQYFGPGTRLTVL.

Written as DNA, the CDR3 is TGTGCCAGCAGTCGGGACAGGTTCTTGTGGATGAACACTGAAGCTTTCTTT. It encodes CASSRDRFLWMNTEAFF. The J gene is TRBJ1-1, the V gene TRBV14; 8 nucleotides agree with TRBD1. This CDR3 has 17 residues. V lost 6 bases and J lost 0; bases outside the gene matches: 12. Germline V CDR1 and CDR2: SGHDN, FVKESK.

The rearrangement links TRBV11-1 to TRBJ2-7, with D perhaps matching TRBD2 (5 bases). Germline V gives CDR1 SGHAT, CDR2 FQDESV (reference sequence). Trimming pared 5 bases from V and 3 bases from J, leaving 20 bases between. The CDR3 spans 16 residues. CDR3 region: CASSKTTTGFYYEQYF. CDR3 bases: TGTGCCAGCAGCAAAACAACCACGGGGTTCTACTACGAGCAGTACTTC.

This chain connects TRBV7-3 to TRBJ2-3; 9 bases fit TRBD2. Germline values: CDR1 SGHTA, CDR2 FQGTGA. Unmatched junction bases numbered 11, after V lost 1 base and J lost 3 bases. The length of the CDR3 is 18 residues. The CDR3 protein is CASSLSGGRAIVTDTQYF. Here the CDR3 DNA reads TGTGCCAGCAGCTTAAGCGGCGGGAGGGCGATAGTTACAGATACGCAGTATTTT.

The rearrangement links TRBV7-2 to TRBJ2-5, with TRBD2 matching over 7 bases. Germline V gene sequence: CDR1 SGHTA, CDR2 FQGNSA. V shed 6 bases, J shed 4 bases, and the junction held 5 bases outside the gene matches. The CDR3 is made up of 13 amino acids. Here the CDR3 DNA reads TGTGCCAGCAGGCACTGGGGGGGAGAGACCCAGTACTTC. Protein: CASRHWGGETQYF.

The J gene is TRBJ2-1, the V gene TRBV4-3, with D tentatively TRBD2 (5 bases). V gave up 0 bases and J gave up 4 bases, with 10 bases separating them. Germline V gene data show CDR1 as LGHNA and CDR2 as YSLEER. CDR3 length equals 15 residues. This CDR3 reads CASSQEGLAYNEQFF. Here the CDR3 DNA reads TGCGCCAGCAGCCAAGAAGGGCTAGCTTACAATGAGCAGTTCTTC.

The chain combines TRBV11-2 with TRBJ1-6; 9 nucleotides match TRBD1. The germline V gene has CDR1 SGHAT and CDR2 FQNNGV. The trim removed 5 bases at V and 9 bases at J, leaving 11 bases unmatched. The CDR3 totals 16 residues. In nucleotides, the CDR3 is TGTGCCAGCAGCACCGCTTACAGGGGGCGTGGTTCACCCCTCCACTTT. This gives the protein CASSTAYRGRGSPLHF.

This chain links TRBV4-1 with TRBJ2-3, with TRBD2 matching over 12 bases. The CDR3 is 18 amino acids. V lost 1 base and J lost 5; bases outside the gene matches: 10. The germline V gene has CDR1 MGHRA and CDR2 YSYEKL. CDR3 region: CASSQGGASGRAIDTQYF. In DNA form, the CDR3 reads TGCGCCAGCAGCCAAGGGGGGGCTAGCGGGAGGGCCATAGATACGCAGTATTTT.

The V gene is TRBV30, the J gene TRBJ2-1, with 8 nucleotides matching TRBD2. V lost 2 bases to trimming and J lost 0 bases; unmatched junction nucleotides: 15. Germline V gene data show CDR1 as GTSNPN and CDR2 as SVGIG (reference sequence). CDR3 size: 19 residues. The CDR3 loop reads CAWSRGFGGSGSSYNEQFF. The CDR3 DNA is TGTGCCTGGAGTAGGGGATTCGGGGGGAGCGGGAGCTCCTACAATGAGCAGTTCTTC. The full variable domain, its missing parts supplied by reference TRBV30 and TRBJ2-1, is SQTIHQWPATLVQPVGSPLSLECTVEGTSNPNLYWYRQAAGRGLQLLFYSVGIGQISSEVPQNLSASRPQDRQFILSSKKLLLSDSGFYLCAWSRGFGGSGSSYNEQFFGPGTRLTVL.

The V call is TRBV19, the J call TRBJ2-3, with 12 positions matching TRBD2. CDR3 size: 15 residues. Trimming at V came to 10 bases and at J to 6 bases, leaving 11 bases not matched to a gene. Germline CDR1 LNHDA, CDR2 SQIVND (reference sequence). The CDR3 here is CATERTSGRSDTQYF. The CDR3 region has the DNA TGTGCCACGGAGAGAACTAGCGGGAGGTCGGATACGCAGTATTTT.

In DNA, the CDR3 is TGTGCCAGCAGCCAAGTTTCCCTAGCCAAAAACATTCAGTACTTC. As protein: CASSQVSLAKNIQYF. The J gene is TRBJ2-4, the V gene TRBV4-2, with D uncertain. The CDR3 length is 15 residues. V lost 1 base and J lost 0, with 7 bases in between. Germline CDR1 is LGHNA and CDR2 is YNFKEQ.

The chain has TRBV5-4 and TRBJ2-2, with D perhaps matching TRBD1 (6 bases). The CDR3 is made up of 15 amino acids. Trimming pared 2 bases from V and 4 bases from J, leaving 12 bases between. Germline assignment: CDR1 SGHNT and CDR2 YYREEE (reference sequence). The DNA for the CDR3 is TGTGCCAGCAGCTTTAGGGGGACGGGCACCGGGGAGCTGTTTTTT. Amino acids: CASSFRGTGTGELFF.

CDR3 sequence: CASSQDRGRGNYGYTF. In DNA form, the CDR3 reads TGCGCCAGCAGCCAAGACAGGGGGCGAGGTAACTATGGCTACACCTTC. The rearrangement joins TRBV4-1 to TRBJ1-2; TRBD1 agrees at 8 bases. V was pared by 0 bases and J by 1 base, with 4 bases of the junction left unmatched. The CDR3 is 16 residues long. The germline gives CDR1 MGHRA, CDR2 YSYEKL.

CDR3 amino acids: CASSSTSGVPVTDTQYF. CDR3 DNA: TGTGCCAGCAGTTCGACTAGCGGGGTGCCCGTCACAGATACGCAGTATTTT. The chain uses TRBV5-5 and TRBJ2-3; 11 positions agree with TRBD2. Per germline, CDR1 SGHKS and CDR2 YYEKEE (reference sequence). This CDR3 has 17 amino acids. Trimming cost V 5 bases and J 2 bases; bases outside gene matches: 10.

Only one count was recorded for this clone. J is TRBJ1-1 and V is TRBV4-2, with a possible D match to TRBD1 (6 bases). V lost 4 bases, J lost 3 bases, and 15 bases lay in between. Germline values: CDR1 LGHNA, CDR2 YNFKEQ. The CDR3 spans 15 residues. The CDR3 sequence is CASSLSDRLYTEAFF. CDR3 DNA sequence: TGTGCCAGCAGCCTCTCAGACAGGCTTTACACTGAAGCTTTCTTT.

This sequence joins TRBV2 and TRBJ1-4, with 9 bases that match TRBD1. V lost 4 bases to trimming and J lost 11 bases; unmatched junction nucleotides: 8. CDR3 length equals 14 residues. Germline V gene sequence: CDR1 SNHLY, CDR2 FYNNEI. This CDR3 reads CASSVLQGAFKLFF. CDR3 nucleotides: TGTGCCAGCAGTGTTCTACAGGGGGCCTTCAAACTGTTTTTT.

The chain links TRBV5-1 to TRBJ2-3; weak D call: TRBD1 (5 bases). V was pared by 5 bases and J by 2 bases, with 21 bases between. The CDR3 covers 17 residues. CDR1 is SGHRS and CDR2 is YFSETQ in the germline V gene. The CDR3 DNA follows: TGCGCCAGCAGTCAGGGTTCTAGTAGGTTAGCCACAGATACGCAGTATTTT. It encodes CASSQGSSRLATDTQYF.

This chain joins TRBV30 and TRBJ1-1; TRBD1 matches at 7 bases. Looked up from germline, CDR1 is GTSNPN and CDR2 is SVGIG (reference sequence). This CDR3 has 14 amino acids. Trimming at V came to 4 bases and at J to 1 base, leaving 6 bases not matched to a gene. The CDR3 loop reads CAWTYRDRNTEAFF. The CDR3, as DNA: TGTGCCTGGACTTACCGGGACAGGAACACTGAAGCTTTCTTT.

This clone was seen once. This chain connects TRBV4-3 to TRBJ2-7, with TRBD1 matching over 7 bases. The germline CDR1 and CDR2 sequences are LGHNA and YSLEER. The CDR3 spans 15 residues. V dropped 3 bases and J dropped 2; count of bases not matched to a gene: 7. CDR3 DNA sequence: TGCGCCAGCAGCCACGACAGGGCGAAGGCCTACGAGCAGTACTTC. The encoded protein is CASSHDRAKAYEQYF.

The V call is TRBV11-3, the J call TRBJ2-3; unclear D gene. The CDR3 is 14 amino acids. Per germline, CDR1 SGHNT and CDR2 YENEEA. Trimming shortened V by 5 bases and J by 1 base, and 10 bases separated the two germline ends. CDR3 coding DNA: TGTGCCAGCAGCCCCCATCGGGGCACAGATACGCAGTATTTT. It translates to CASSPHRGTDTQYF.

In nucleotides, the CDR3 is TGTGCCTCCACTAGCGGGAGGGCTCGCTCCTACAATGAGCAGTTCTTC. Protein product: CASTSGRARSYNEQFF. This chain links TRBV30 with TRBJ2-1, with 13 bases that match TRBD2. After removal of 7 bases from V and 0 bases from J, the junction contained 6 bases not matched to a gene. CDR1 GTSNPN and CDR2 SVGIG come from the germline V gene (reference sequence). The CDR3 has 16 residues.

The chain combines TRBV7-2 with TRBJ2-2; TRBD2 aligns across 8 bases. The trim removed 6 bases at V and 5 bases at J, leaving 14 bases unmatched. This CDR3 is built from 17 residues. CDR1 and CDR2 (germline): SGHTA, FQGNSA. Here the CDR3 DNA reads TGTGCCAGCAGTTCCCCCCTTAGGGTAGCGGGGACCGGGGAGCTGTTTTTT. It specifies CASSSPLRVAGTGELFF.